Listed here are 7 T cell receptor beta chains from one sample, sequenced in a study of CD8 T cells in ankylosing spondylitis. TCRdb reanalysed the 5' RACE reads using MiXCR and keeps one entry per CDR3 protein. In the table there are around 250,000 distinct CDR3 sequences, around 32% of which are singletons. Sequences were obtained from blood, either unsorted or a sorted T cell fraction (not recorded which). These TCRs come from a male donor with ankylosing spondylitis or in good health (not recorded which).

This clonotype was seen more than once but under ten times. This chain connects TRBV7-9 to TRBJ1-2; perhaps TRBD1 as D (6 bases). Germline V lookup: CDR1 SEHNR, CDR2 FQNEAQ (reference sequence). Trimming removed 5 bases at V and 2 bases at J, with 12 bases between. This CDR3 is built from 14 residues. CDR3 region: CASSPIGQNYGYTF. CDR3 nucleotide sequence: TGTGCCAGCAGCCCGATCGGACAGAACTATGGCTACACCTTC.

The chain combines TRBV29-1 with TRBJ1-2, with D possibly being TRBD1 (5 bases). CDR1 and CDR2 (germline): SQVTM, ANQGSEA. V lost 3 bases and J 4 bases, leaving 15 bases between the germline ends. The CDR3 is made up of 14 amino acids. The CDR3 here is CSVEVPGDSYGYTF. Written as DNA, the CDR3 is TGCAGCGTTGAGGTTCCGGGAGACAGCTATGGCTACACCTTC.

The sample holds a few counts of this clonotype. This chain links TRBV7-2 with TRBJ2-3; 8 bases match TRBD2. The CDR3 contains 14 residues. Germline loops: CDR1 SGHTA, CDR2 FQGNSA. With 4 bases clipped from V and 7 bases from J, the junction kept 7 bases outside the gene matches. The CDR3 sequence is CASSSPGGPYTQYF. The DNA for the CDR3 is TGTGCCAGCAGCTCACCGGGGGGGCCATATACGCAGTATTTT.

V usage is TRBV12-3 or TRBV12-4 and J usage is TRBJ2-7, with D uncertain. V lost 5 bases to trimming and J lost 5 bases, with 22 bases between them. The CDR3 runs to 16 residues. The CDR3 is CASSPAGVGSLDEQYF. The CDR3 region has the DNA TGTGCCAGCAGTCCAGCTGGGGTGGGCTCCCTGGACGAGCAGTACTTC.

The CDR3 bases are TGTGCCAGCAGCTTAGAACTTGTTGGGGCAGATACGCAGTATTTT. Protein sequence: CASSLELVGADTQYF. The gene calls are TRBV7-8 and TRBJ2-3; D gene ambiguous. The ends were cut back, 1 base at V and 4 bases at J, with 12 bases in the middle. Germline V gene sequence: CDR1 SGHVS, CDR2 FQNEAQ. The CDR3 contains 15 residues.

The chain links TRBV7-8 to TRBJ2-1, with D uncertain. The V gene's germline CDR1 is SGHVS and CDR2 FQNEAQ. The V gene lost 0 bases and the J gene lost 2 bases, with 20 bases spanning the gap. The CDR3 is 19 residues long. The CDR3 spells CASSLAQSDLYFTYNEQFF. CDR3 nucleotide sequence: TGTGCCAGCAGCTTAGCGCAGTCCGACCTATACTTCACCTACAATGAGCAGTTCTTC.

The chain joins TRBV20-1 to TRBJ2-4; the D gene is possibly TRBD2 (6 bases). Per germline, CDR1 DFQATT and CDR2 SNEGSKA (reference sequence). V lost 2 bases and J 7 bases, leaving 12 bases between the germline ends. The CDR3 spans 13 residues. The CDR3 DNA is TGCAGTGCTAGACTGATTGGGGGGAACATTCAGTACTTC. Its translation: CSARLIGGNIQYF.